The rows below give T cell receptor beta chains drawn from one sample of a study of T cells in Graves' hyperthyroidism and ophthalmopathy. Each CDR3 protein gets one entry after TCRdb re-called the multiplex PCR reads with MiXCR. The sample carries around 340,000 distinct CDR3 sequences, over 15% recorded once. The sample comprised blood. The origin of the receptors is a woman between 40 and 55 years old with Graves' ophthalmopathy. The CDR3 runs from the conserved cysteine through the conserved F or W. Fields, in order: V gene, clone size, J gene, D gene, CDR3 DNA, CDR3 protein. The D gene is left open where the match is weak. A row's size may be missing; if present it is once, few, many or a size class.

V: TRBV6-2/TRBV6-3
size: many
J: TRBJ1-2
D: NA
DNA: TGTGCCAGCAGTTACAACTATGGCTACACCTTC
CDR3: CASSYNYGYTF

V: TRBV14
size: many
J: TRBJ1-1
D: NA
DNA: TGTGCCAGCAGCCAGGAGGGATATAAGTTAAGGACTGAAGCTTTCTTT
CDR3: CASSQEGYKLRTEAFF

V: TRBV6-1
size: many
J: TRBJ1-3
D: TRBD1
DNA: TGTGCCAGCCGGAGGGGGCGAGGAAACACCATATATTTT
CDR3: CASRRGRGNTIYF

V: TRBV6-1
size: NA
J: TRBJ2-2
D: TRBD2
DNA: TGTGCCAGCAGATTCGGGGGGGCAGGAACCGGGGAGCTGTTTTTT
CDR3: CASRFGGAGTGELFF

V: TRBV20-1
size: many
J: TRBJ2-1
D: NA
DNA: TGCAGTGCTCAAAAAAGGGGGCAGGGGGGTCATGAGCAGTTCTTC
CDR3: CSAQKRGQGGHEQFF

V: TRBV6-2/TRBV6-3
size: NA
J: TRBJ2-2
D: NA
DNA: TGTGCCAGCAGCCCAACAATCAGGATTAGGACCACCGGGGAGCTGTCTTTT
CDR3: CASSPTIRIRTTGELSF

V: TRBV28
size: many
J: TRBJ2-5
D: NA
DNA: TGTGCCAGCAGCCCCAGTTTGGGAGGACAAGAGACCCAGTACTTC
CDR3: CASSPSLGGQETQYF

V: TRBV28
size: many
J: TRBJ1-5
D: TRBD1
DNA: TGTGCCAGCAGCTCTTTGGCAGGGGGCTTGTACAAGCCCCAGCATTTT
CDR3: CASSSLAGGLYKPQHF

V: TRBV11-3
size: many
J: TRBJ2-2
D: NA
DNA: TGTGCCAGCAGCTTAGTCAGATCCCCCACCGGGGAGCTGTTTTTT
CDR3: CASSLVRSPTGELFF

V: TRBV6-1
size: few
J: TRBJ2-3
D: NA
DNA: TGTGCCAGCCGCCGCGGACTCTCCACAGATACGCAGTATTTT
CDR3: CASRRGLSTDTQYF

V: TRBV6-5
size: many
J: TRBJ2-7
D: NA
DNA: TGTGCCAGCAGTTACTCGAAAGGAGGGCACCGACCCCATGAGCAGTACTTC
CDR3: CASSYSKGGHRPHEQYF

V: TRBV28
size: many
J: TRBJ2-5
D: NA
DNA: TGTGCCAGCAGTTCCCTGTGGGTAGAGACCCAGTACTTC
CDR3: CASSSLWVETQYF

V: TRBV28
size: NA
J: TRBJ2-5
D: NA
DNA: TGTGCCAGCAGTTCGCAGTTGGCGGGGAAAGAGACCCAGTACTTC
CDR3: CASSSQLAGKETQYF

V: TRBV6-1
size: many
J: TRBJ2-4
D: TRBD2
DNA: TGTGCCAGCAGCCCACAGCGGGAGATCCCAAACATTCAGTACTTC
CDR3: CASSPQREIPNIQYF

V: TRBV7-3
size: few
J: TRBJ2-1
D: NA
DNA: TGTGCCAGCAGCTTAATTGGGGCGCGGGATGGGTCCTACAATGAGCAGTTCTTC
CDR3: CASSLIGARDGSYNEQFF

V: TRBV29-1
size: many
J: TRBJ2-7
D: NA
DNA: TGCAGCGTTGAGGGCGAATCGTTCGAGCAGTACTTC
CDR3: CSVEGESFEQYF

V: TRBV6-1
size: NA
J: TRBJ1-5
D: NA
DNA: TGTGCCAGCAGTCGGAGAGGGGGGAATCAGCCCCAGCCTTTT
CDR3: CASSRRGGNQPQPF

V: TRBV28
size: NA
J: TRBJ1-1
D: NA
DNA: TGTGCCAGCAGGCCTACAGGGAGTACTGAAGCTTTCTTT
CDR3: CASRPTGSTEAFF

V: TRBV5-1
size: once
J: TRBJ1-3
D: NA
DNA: TGCGCCAGCAACTTCGACGGGGCTGGAAACACCATATATTTT
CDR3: CASNFDGAGNTIYF

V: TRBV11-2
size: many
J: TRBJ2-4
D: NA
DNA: TGTGCCAGCAGCTTAGATCTTCTAGATTCCGACTTGGACAAAAACATTCAGTACTTC
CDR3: CASSLDLLDSDLDKNIQYF

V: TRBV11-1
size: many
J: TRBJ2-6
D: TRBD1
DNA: TGTGCCAGCAGCTTAGAGGGACAGGGGTCTGGGGCCAACGTCCTGACTTTC
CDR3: CASSLEGQGSGANVLTF

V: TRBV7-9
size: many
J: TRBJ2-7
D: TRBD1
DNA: TGTGCCAGCAGCTCGATGACAGGGGTCCTCCACGAGCAGTACTTC
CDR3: CASSSMTGVLHEQYF

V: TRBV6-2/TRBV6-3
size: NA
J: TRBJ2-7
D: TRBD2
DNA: TGTGCCAGCAGTATTACTAGCGGGAGTATTCCCTACGAGCAGTACTTC
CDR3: CASSITSGSIPYEQYF

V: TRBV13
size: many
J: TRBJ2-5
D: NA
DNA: TGTGCCAGCAGCTTAGGCCGAAGGGGCGGGCATCAAGAGACCCAGTACTTC
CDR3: CASSLGRRGGHQETQYF

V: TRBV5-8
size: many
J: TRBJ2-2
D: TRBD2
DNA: TGTGCCAGCAGCACACTAGCGCTTTACACCGGGGAGCTGTTTTTT
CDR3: CASSTLALYTGELFF

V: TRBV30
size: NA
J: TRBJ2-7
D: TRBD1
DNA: TGTGCCTGGAGCCGGGACAGGGTTAGCGAGCAGTACTTC
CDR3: CAWSRDRVSEQYF

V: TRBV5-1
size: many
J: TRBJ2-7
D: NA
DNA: TGCGCCAGCAGCCAGGAGGGCCTGCAGTACTTC
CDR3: CASSQEGLQYF

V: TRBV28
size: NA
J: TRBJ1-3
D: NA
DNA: TGTGCCAGCAGTTCCAAATCAGGGCTAGGAGGGATATATTTT
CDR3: CASSSKSGLGGIYF

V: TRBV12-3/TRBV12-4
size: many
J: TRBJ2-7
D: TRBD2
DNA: TGTGCCAGCACCACCTTCCCTAGCGGGAGCTTCGAGCAGTACTTC
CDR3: CASTTFPSGSFEQYF

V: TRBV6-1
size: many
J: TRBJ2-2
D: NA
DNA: TGTGCCAGCAGTGCCAACGATTTGGTGGCCACCGGGGAGCTGTTTTTT
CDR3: CASSANDLVATGELFF

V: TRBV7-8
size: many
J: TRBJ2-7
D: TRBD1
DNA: TGTGCCAGCAGCTTCGGGACAGAAAACGAGCAGTACTTC
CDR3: CASSFGTENEQYF

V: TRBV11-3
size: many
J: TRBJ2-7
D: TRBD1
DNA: TGTGCCAGCAGCTTCACCGGGACAGGGACCAACGAGCAGTACTTC
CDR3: CASSFTGTGTNEQYF

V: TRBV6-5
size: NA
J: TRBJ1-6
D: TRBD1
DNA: TGTGCCAGCAGCTTACAGGGGTTGGATTCACCCCTCCACTTT
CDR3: CASSLQGLDSPLHF

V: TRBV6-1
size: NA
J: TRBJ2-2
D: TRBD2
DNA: TGTGCCAGCAGTGGGGGACTAGCGACCGGGGAGCTGTTTTTT
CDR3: CASSGGLATGELFF

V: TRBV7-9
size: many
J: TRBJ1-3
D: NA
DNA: TGTGCCAGCAGCTTAGAAAGCAGTATTGGAAACACCATATATTTT
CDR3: CASSLESSIGNTIYF

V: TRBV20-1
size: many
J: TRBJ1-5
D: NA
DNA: TGCAGTGCTAGAGTACTTGACAGGCGCTTCAATCAGCCCCAGCATTTT
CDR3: CSARVLDRRFNQPQHF

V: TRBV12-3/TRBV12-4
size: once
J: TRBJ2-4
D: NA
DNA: TGTGCCAGCAGTTTGGGCGGGGACTTAAACATTCAGTACTTC
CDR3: CASSLGGDLNIQYF

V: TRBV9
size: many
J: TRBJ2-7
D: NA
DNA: TGTGCCAGCAGCATAAGGTTAGCGGACGAGCAGTACTTC
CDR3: CASSIRLADEQYF

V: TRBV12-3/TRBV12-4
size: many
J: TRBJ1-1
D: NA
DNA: TGTGCCAGCAGTGACAGCTGGGCGAACACTGAAGCTTTCTTT
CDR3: CASSDSWANTEAFF

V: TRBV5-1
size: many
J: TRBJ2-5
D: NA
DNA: TGCGCCAGCAGCTTAGGGACGGGACAAATCGGATTCCAAGAGACCCAGTACTTC
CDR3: CASSLGTGQIGFQETQYF

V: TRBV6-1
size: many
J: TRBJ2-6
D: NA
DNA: TGTGCCAGCAGTGAATGGGGGGACGACGTCCTGACTTTC
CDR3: CASSEWGDDVLTF

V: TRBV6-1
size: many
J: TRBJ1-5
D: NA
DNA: TGTGCCAGCAGCGGAGTCTTTCAGGGGAGTATTCAGCCCCAGCATTTT
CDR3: CASSGVFQGSIQPQHF

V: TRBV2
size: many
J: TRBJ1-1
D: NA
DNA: TGTGCCAGCAGTAATCAGGGGCGGGGGAACACTGAAGCTTTCTTT
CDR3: CASSNQGRGNTEAFF

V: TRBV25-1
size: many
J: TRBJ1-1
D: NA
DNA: TGTGCCAGCAGGGGAACAGGAGCGCAAGCTTTCTTT
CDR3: CASRGTGAQAFF

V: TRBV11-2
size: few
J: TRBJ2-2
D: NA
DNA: TGTGCCAGCAGCTTTTTAGGACGCTTGAACACCGGGGAGCTGTTTTTT
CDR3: CASSFLGRLNTGELFF

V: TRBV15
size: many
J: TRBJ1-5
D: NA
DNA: TGTGCCACCAGCCCTTATGGCTCCTATAGCAATCAGCCCCAGCATTTT
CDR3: CATSPYGSYSNQPQHF

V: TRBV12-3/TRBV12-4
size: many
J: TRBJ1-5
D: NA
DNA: TGTGCCAGCAGTTTCGAGGCGGGTGGCGGCAATCAGCCCCAGCATTTT
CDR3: CASSFEAGGGNQPQHF

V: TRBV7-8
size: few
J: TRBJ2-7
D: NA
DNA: TGTGCCAGCAGCCCCCAGGGCAAGTACGAGCAGTACTTC
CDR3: CASSPQGKYEQYF

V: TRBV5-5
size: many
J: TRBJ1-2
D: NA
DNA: TGTGCCAGCAGCTTCCCCGGGACTCCCCTCTTC
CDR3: CASSFPGTPLF

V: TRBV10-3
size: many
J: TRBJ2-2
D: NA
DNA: TGTGCCACCTCTGGGACCAGGGGCACCGGGGAGCTGTTTTTT
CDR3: CATSGTRGTGELFF

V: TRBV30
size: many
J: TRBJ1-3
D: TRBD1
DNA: TGTGCCTGGAGCGTCTCCGGGACAGTTGGAAACACCATATATTTT
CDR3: CAWSVSGTVGNTIYF

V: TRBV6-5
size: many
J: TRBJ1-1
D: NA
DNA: TGTGCCTCACGGGGGTTTATGAACACTGAAGCTTTCTTT
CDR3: CASRGFMNTEAFF

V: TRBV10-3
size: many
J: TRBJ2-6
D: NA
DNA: TGTGCCATCAGTGACAGGGCCAGCTCTGGGGCCAACGTCCTGACTTTC
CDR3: CAISDRASSGANVLTF

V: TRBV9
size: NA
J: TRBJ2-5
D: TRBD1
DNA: TGTGCCAGCAGCGACGGACAGGGATCTTCGGAGACCCAGTACTTC
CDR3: CASSDGQGSSETQYF

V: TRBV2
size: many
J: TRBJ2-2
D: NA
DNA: TGTGCCAGCAGGTCTAGGAACACCGGGGAGCTGTTTTTT
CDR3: CASRSRNTGELFF

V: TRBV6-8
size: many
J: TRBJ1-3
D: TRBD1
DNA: TGTGCCAGCAGCCTCGACAGGGTCTCTGGAAACACCATATATTTT
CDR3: CASSLDRVSGNTIYF

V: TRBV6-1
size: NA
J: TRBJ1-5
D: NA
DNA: TGTGCCAGCAGTCCGGACGGACGCAATCAGCCCCAGCCTTTT
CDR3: CASSPDGRNQPQPF